This TCR beta chain was recovered during a study of identifying expanded T cells in peripheral blood. Study outcomes and limitations: Technical replicates showed around 1.3 changed clones; about two weeks approximately 15; four weeks 19. Across healthy donors, higher total template counts meant significantly greater approximately two-week count variance.

On this clone: Its antigen is as yet unknown.

Clones were read by immunoSEQ multiplex PCR, and TCRdb kept only the in-frame ones, dropping some. This table holds around 91,000 clones, roughly 88% found once. There are 14 residues in the CDR3. V lost 1 base and J 9 bases, leaving 16 bases between the germline ends. Germline V gives CDR1 SGHVS, CDR2 FNYEAQ. No infections or other immune events were documented during collection. This receptor was taken from a person between 18 and 70 years old in good health. The specimen sequenced was blood. This chain uses TRBV7-6 with TRBJ2-7, with a tentative D call TRBD1 (6 bases). The CDR3 protein is CASSLDRDLGVQYF. In DNA form, the CDR3 reads TGTGCCAGCAGCTTAGACAGGGACCTTGGGGTGCAGTACTTC.